This T cell receptor (beta chain) was sequenced for a study of blood T cell repertoires in COVID-19. Looking at the study overall: The study drew acute and convalescent COVID-19 samples from the United States, Italy and Spain. Sample material is recorded as cDNA or gDNA derived from T cells, B-cell-depleted T cells, or PBMCs.

Original processing methods: Estimation of nucleated cell counts was performed using reference gene primer amplification. TCRdb keeps only in-frame clones here, not all; method: immunoSEQ multiplex PCR. The V and J calls and clone size were taken over from that table, and D and trimming were inferred from the DNA. Of some 280,000 clones in the sample, roughly 90% were seen once. The germline CDR1 and CDR2 sequences are SGHTA and FQGNSA. The CDR3 runs to 14 residues. The ends were cut back, 3 bases at V and 2 bases at J, with 10 bases in the middle. The chain is built from TRBV7-2 and TRBJ1-2; a weak D match, TRBD1 (5 bases). The specimen sequenced was peripheral blood. The sequence was obtained from a woman aged 25-40 years with active or convalescent COVID-19. The CDR3 region has the DNA TGTGCCAGCAGCTTCGCAGGGCGCAACTATGGCTACACCTTC. Translation gives CASSFAGRNYGYTF.